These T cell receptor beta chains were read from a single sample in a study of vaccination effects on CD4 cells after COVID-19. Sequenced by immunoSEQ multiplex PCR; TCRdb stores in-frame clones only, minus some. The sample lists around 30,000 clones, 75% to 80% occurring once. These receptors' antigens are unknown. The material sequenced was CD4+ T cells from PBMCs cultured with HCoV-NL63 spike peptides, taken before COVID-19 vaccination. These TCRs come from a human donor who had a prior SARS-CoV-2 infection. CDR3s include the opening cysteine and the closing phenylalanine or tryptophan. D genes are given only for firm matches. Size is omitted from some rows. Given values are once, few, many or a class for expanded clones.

cdr3_aa: CASSASGSGAGELFF
cdr3_nt: TGTGCCAGCAGCGCAAGCGGGAGTGGGGCCGGGGAGCTGTTTTTT
clone_size: NA
v_call: TRBV9
j_call: TRBJ2-2
d_call: TRBD2

cdr3_aa: CASRTDRGSVNTEAFF
cdr3_nt: TGTGCCAGCAGGACGGACAGGGGGTCAGTAAACACTGAAGCTTTCTTT
clone_size: NA
v_call: TRBV2
j_call: TRBJ1-1
d_call: TRBD1

cdr3_aa: CASSTGTSAAEQFF
cdr3_nt: TGTGCCAGCAGCACCGGGACTAGCGCAGCTGAGCAGTTCTTC
clone_size: few
v_call: TRBV7-3
j_call: TRBJ2-1
d_call: TRBD2

cdr3_aa: CASSFEQGAGEKLFF
cdr3_nt: TGCGCCAGCAGCTTTGAACAGGGGGCTGGCGAAAAACTGTTTTTT
clone_size: NA
v_call: TRBV5-1
j_call: TRBJ1-4
d_call: TRBD1

cdr3_aa: CASSHRASNEQYF
cdr3_nt: TGTGCCAGCAGCCACAGGGCTTCCAACGAGCAGTACTTC
clone_size: NA
v_call: TRBV5-4
j_call: TRBJ2-7
d_call: NA

cdr3_aa: CASSSTTGTAGVGYTF
cdr3_nt: TGCGCCAGCAGCTCGACGACAGGTACCGCCGGGGTTGGCTACACCTTC
clone_size: NA
v_call: TRBV5-1
j_call: TRBJ1-2
d_call: NA

cdr3_aa: CAISEGGWDGYTF
cdr3_nt: TGTGCCATCAGTGAGGGTGGGTGGGATGGCTACACCTTC
clone_size: NA
v_call: TRBV10-3
j_call: TRBJ1-2
d_call: NA

cdr3_aa: CASSQRASGGYNEQFF
cdr3_nt: TGTGCCAGCAGCCAACGCGCTAGCGGGGGTTACAATGAGCAGTTCTTC
clone_size: NA
v_call: TRBV3-1/TRBV3-2
j_call: TRBJ2-1
d_call: TRBD2

cdr3_aa: CASSLSGGDTGELFF
cdr3_nt: TGTGCCAGCAGTTTATCTGGGGGCGACACCGGGGAGCTGTTTTTT
clone_size: NA
v_call: TRBV28
j_call: TRBJ2-2
d_call: NA

cdr3_aa: CASSLIGTGGGEKLFF
cdr3_nt: TGCGCCAGCAGCTTGATAGGGACAGGGGGCGGTGAAAAACTGTTTTTT
clone_size: few
v_call: TRBV5-1
j_call: TRBJ1-4
d_call: TRBD1

cdr3_aa: CASSVHPSGGQNEQFF
cdr3_nt: TGTGCCAGCAGCGTACACCCTAGCGGGGGCCAAAATGAGCAGTTCTTC
clone_size: NA
v_call: TRBV9
j_call: TRBJ2-1
d_call: TRBD2

cdr3_aa: CASSADRVYNEQFF
cdr3_nt: TGTGCCAGCAGCGCAGACAGGGTCTACAATGAGCAGTTCTTC
clone_size: NA
v_call: TRBV7-2
j_call: TRBJ2-1
d_call: TRBD1

cdr3_aa: CASSYRPGTGMPRNQPQHF
cdr3_nt: TGTGCCAGCAGTTACCGTCCCGGGACAGGGATGCCGCGCAATCAGCCCCAGCATTTT
clone_size: NA
v_call: TRBV6-2/TRBV6-3
j_call: TRBJ1-5
d_call: TRBD1

cdr3_aa: CASRSQSGSSTYEQYF
cdr3_nt: TGTGCCAGCAGATCTCAGTCGGGTTCGTCTACCTACGAGCAGTACTTC
clone_size: medium-sized
v_call: TRBV5-6
j_call: TRBJ2-7
d_call: NA

cdr3_aa: CASSLLGTVDYGYTF
cdr3_nt: TGTGCCAGCAGCTTGTTAGGGACAGTTGACTATGGCTACACCTTC
clone_size: many
v_call: TRBV7-2
j_call: TRBJ1-2
d_call: TRBD1

cdr3_aa: CAWSKERQGTDTQYF
cdr3_nt: TGTGCCTGGAGTAAAGAGCGACAGGGGACAGATACGCAGTATTTT
clone_size: NA
v_call: TRBV30
j_call: TRBJ2-3
d_call: TRBD1

cdr3_aa: CASSLGRAEQYF
cdr3_nt: TGTGCCAGCAGCCTCGGACGGGCCGAGCAGTACTTC
clone_size: NA
v_call: TRBV2
j_call: TRBJ2-7
d_call: NA

cdr3_aa: CASSVAGGGSYNEQFF
cdr3_nt: TGTGCCAGCAGCGTAGCTGGCGGGGGCTCCTACAATGAGCAGTTCTTC
clone_size: NA
v_call: TRBV9
j_call: TRBJ2-1
d_call: TRBD2

cdr3_aa: CASSPIRQDTQYF
cdr3_nt: TGCGCCAGCAGCCCGATACGCCAAGATACGCAGTATTTT
clone_size: NA
v_call: TRBV5-1
j_call: TRBJ2-3
d_call: NA

cdr3_aa: CASSREDSSYYEQYF
cdr3_nt: TGCGCCAGCAGCCGCGAAGACAGCAGCTACTACGAGCAGTACTTC
clone_size: few
v_call: TRBV4-3
j_call: TRBJ2-7
d_call: NA

cdr3_aa: CASSSQGNTGELFF
cdr3_nt: TGTGCCAGCTCATCGCAGGGGAACACCGGGGAGCTGTTTTTT
clone_size: few
v_call: TRBV18
j_call: TRBJ2-2
d_call: NA

cdr3_aa: CASSPPNRQGYNEQFF
cdr3_nt: TGTGCCAGCTCACCACCCAACCGACAGGGGTACAATGAGCAGTTCTTC
clone_size: NA
v_call: TRBV18
j_call: TRBJ2-1
d_call: TRBD1

cdr3_aa: CASSPLAGSNTGELFF
cdr3_nt: TGCGCCAGCAGCCCACTAGCGGGCTCGAACACCGGGGAGCTGTTTTTT
clone_size: NA
v_call: TRBV5-1
j_call: TRBJ2-2
d_call: TRBD2

cdr3_aa: CAWTSGKTEQFF
cdr3_nt: TGTGCCTGGACTAGCGGGAAAACTGAGCAGTTCTTC
clone_size: NA
v_call: TRBV30
j_call: TRBJ2-1
d_call: TRBD2

cdr3_aa: CASSLTPQETQYF
cdr3_nt: TGCGCCAGCAGCTTGACACCCCAAGAGACCCAGTACTTC
clone_size: NA
v_call: TRBV5-1
j_call: TRBJ2-5
d_call: NA

cdr3_aa: CASGDTDTQYF
cdr3_nt: TGTGCCTCCGGGGACACAGATACGCAGTATTTT
clone_size: NA
v_call: TRBV24-1
j_call: TRBJ2-3
d_call: NA

cdr3_aa: CASSNRDLGSEAFF
cdr3_nt: TGTGCCAGCAGTAACAGGGATTTGGGCTCTGAAGCTTTCTTT
clone_size: NA
v_call: TRBV2
j_call: TRBJ1-1
d_call: NA

cdr3_aa: CASSLLAGGKETQYF
cdr3_nt: TGTGCCAGCAGCTTACTAGCGGGGGGGAAAGAGACCCAGTACTTC
clone_size: NA
v_call: TRBV7-3
j_call: TRBJ2-5
d_call: TRBD2

cdr3_aa: CASRGLRLAGTDTQYF
cdr3_nt: TGTGCCAGCAGAGGCCTGAGGCTAGCGGGCACAGATACGCAGTATTTT
clone_size: few
v_call: TRBV28
j_call: TRBJ2-3
d_call: TRBD2

cdr3_aa: CASSSPGQMLNEQFF
cdr3_nt: TGTGCCAGCAGCTCCCCGGGACAGATGCTCAATGAGCAGTTCTTC
clone_size: few
v_call: TRBV7-9
j_call: TRBJ2-1
d_call: TRBD1

cdr3_aa: CASTPRPDSQNNEQFF
cdr3_nt: TGTGCCAGCACCCCCCGACCCGATTCCCAAAACAATGAGCAGTTCTTC
clone_size: NA
v_call: TRBV7-6
j_call: TRBJ2-1
d_call: NA

cdr3_aa: CASSLRSNEKLFF
cdr3_nt: TGTGCCAGCAGCTTGCGGAGTAATGAAAAACTGTTTTTT
clone_size: NA
v_call: TRBV5-4
j_call: TRBJ1-4
d_call: NA

cdr3_aa: CASSLLGSMVYEQYF
cdr3_nt: TGCGCCAGCAGCTTGCTAGGGTCTATGGTCTACGAGCAGTACTTC
clone_size: once
v_call: TRBV5-1
j_call: TRBJ2-7
d_call: NA

cdr3_aa: CASSYSGLGAGELFF
cdr3_nt: TGTGCCAGCAGTTACTCGGGTCTAGGGGCCGGGGAGCTGTTTTTT
clone_size: NA
v_call: TRBV6-2/TRBV6-3
j_call: TRBJ2-2
d_call: NA

cdr3_aa: CASRREASGRNYEQYF
cdr3_nt: TGTGCCAGCAGACGGGAGGCTAGCGGGCGAAACTACGAGCAGTACTTC
clone_size: NA
v_call: TRBV27
j_call: TRBJ2-7
d_call: TRBD2

cdr3_aa: CASSTWTVLLGSTNEKLFF
cdr3_nt: TGTGCCAGCAGCACCTGGACGGTCCTGCTCGGTTCAACTAATGAAAAACTGTTTTTT
clone_size: NA
v_call: TRBV21-1
j_call: TRBJ1-4
d_call: NA

cdr3_aa: CASRGSTVNTGELFF
cdr3_nt: TGTGCCAGCAGAGGTAGCACAGTGAACACCGGGGAGCTGTTTTTT
clone_size: few
v_call: TRBV21-1
j_call: TRBJ2-2
d_call: NA

cdr3_aa: CASSMESGVVYNEQFF
cdr3_nt: TGTGCCAGTAGTATGGAAAGCGGGGTAGTCTACAATGAGCAGTTCTTC
clone_size: NA
v_call: TRBV19
j_call: TRBJ2-1
d_call: TRBD2

cdr3_aa: CASTRDGREAFF
cdr3_nt: TGTGCCAGTACTAGGGACGGCCGTGAAGCTTTCTTT
clone_size: NA
v_call: TRBV7-2
j_call: TRBJ1-1
d_call: NA

cdr3_aa: CASSFTGTGGFATNEKLFF
cdr3_nt: TGTGCCAGCAGCTTCACCGGGACAGGGGGCTTTGCAACTAATGAAAAACTGTTTTTT
clone_size: once
v_call: TRBV7-2
j_call: TRBJ1-4
d_call: TRBD1

cdr3_aa: CAWSAGSNTGELFF
cdr3_nt: TGTGCCTGGTCAGCGGGATCCAACACCGGGGAGCTGTTTTTT
clone_size: NA
v_call: TRBV30
j_call: TRBJ2-2
d_call: TRBD2

cdr3_aa: CASSPQPGQVDTQYF
cdr3_nt: TGTGCCAGCTCACCTCAACCGGGACAGGTAGATACGCAGTATTTT
clone_size: few
v_call: TRBV18
j_call: TRBJ2-3
d_call: TRBD1

cdr3_aa: CASSPRVDGYTF
cdr3_nt: TGTGCCAGCTCACCACGTGTGGATGGCTACACCTTC
clone_size: NA
v_call: TRBV18
j_call: TRBJ1-2
d_call: NA

cdr3_aa: CASSESRATVNTEAFF
cdr3_nt: TGTGCCAGCAGTGAATCTCGGGCCACGGTGAACACTGAAGCTTTCTTT
clone_size: NA
v_call: TRBV25-1
j_call: TRBJ1-1
d_call: NA